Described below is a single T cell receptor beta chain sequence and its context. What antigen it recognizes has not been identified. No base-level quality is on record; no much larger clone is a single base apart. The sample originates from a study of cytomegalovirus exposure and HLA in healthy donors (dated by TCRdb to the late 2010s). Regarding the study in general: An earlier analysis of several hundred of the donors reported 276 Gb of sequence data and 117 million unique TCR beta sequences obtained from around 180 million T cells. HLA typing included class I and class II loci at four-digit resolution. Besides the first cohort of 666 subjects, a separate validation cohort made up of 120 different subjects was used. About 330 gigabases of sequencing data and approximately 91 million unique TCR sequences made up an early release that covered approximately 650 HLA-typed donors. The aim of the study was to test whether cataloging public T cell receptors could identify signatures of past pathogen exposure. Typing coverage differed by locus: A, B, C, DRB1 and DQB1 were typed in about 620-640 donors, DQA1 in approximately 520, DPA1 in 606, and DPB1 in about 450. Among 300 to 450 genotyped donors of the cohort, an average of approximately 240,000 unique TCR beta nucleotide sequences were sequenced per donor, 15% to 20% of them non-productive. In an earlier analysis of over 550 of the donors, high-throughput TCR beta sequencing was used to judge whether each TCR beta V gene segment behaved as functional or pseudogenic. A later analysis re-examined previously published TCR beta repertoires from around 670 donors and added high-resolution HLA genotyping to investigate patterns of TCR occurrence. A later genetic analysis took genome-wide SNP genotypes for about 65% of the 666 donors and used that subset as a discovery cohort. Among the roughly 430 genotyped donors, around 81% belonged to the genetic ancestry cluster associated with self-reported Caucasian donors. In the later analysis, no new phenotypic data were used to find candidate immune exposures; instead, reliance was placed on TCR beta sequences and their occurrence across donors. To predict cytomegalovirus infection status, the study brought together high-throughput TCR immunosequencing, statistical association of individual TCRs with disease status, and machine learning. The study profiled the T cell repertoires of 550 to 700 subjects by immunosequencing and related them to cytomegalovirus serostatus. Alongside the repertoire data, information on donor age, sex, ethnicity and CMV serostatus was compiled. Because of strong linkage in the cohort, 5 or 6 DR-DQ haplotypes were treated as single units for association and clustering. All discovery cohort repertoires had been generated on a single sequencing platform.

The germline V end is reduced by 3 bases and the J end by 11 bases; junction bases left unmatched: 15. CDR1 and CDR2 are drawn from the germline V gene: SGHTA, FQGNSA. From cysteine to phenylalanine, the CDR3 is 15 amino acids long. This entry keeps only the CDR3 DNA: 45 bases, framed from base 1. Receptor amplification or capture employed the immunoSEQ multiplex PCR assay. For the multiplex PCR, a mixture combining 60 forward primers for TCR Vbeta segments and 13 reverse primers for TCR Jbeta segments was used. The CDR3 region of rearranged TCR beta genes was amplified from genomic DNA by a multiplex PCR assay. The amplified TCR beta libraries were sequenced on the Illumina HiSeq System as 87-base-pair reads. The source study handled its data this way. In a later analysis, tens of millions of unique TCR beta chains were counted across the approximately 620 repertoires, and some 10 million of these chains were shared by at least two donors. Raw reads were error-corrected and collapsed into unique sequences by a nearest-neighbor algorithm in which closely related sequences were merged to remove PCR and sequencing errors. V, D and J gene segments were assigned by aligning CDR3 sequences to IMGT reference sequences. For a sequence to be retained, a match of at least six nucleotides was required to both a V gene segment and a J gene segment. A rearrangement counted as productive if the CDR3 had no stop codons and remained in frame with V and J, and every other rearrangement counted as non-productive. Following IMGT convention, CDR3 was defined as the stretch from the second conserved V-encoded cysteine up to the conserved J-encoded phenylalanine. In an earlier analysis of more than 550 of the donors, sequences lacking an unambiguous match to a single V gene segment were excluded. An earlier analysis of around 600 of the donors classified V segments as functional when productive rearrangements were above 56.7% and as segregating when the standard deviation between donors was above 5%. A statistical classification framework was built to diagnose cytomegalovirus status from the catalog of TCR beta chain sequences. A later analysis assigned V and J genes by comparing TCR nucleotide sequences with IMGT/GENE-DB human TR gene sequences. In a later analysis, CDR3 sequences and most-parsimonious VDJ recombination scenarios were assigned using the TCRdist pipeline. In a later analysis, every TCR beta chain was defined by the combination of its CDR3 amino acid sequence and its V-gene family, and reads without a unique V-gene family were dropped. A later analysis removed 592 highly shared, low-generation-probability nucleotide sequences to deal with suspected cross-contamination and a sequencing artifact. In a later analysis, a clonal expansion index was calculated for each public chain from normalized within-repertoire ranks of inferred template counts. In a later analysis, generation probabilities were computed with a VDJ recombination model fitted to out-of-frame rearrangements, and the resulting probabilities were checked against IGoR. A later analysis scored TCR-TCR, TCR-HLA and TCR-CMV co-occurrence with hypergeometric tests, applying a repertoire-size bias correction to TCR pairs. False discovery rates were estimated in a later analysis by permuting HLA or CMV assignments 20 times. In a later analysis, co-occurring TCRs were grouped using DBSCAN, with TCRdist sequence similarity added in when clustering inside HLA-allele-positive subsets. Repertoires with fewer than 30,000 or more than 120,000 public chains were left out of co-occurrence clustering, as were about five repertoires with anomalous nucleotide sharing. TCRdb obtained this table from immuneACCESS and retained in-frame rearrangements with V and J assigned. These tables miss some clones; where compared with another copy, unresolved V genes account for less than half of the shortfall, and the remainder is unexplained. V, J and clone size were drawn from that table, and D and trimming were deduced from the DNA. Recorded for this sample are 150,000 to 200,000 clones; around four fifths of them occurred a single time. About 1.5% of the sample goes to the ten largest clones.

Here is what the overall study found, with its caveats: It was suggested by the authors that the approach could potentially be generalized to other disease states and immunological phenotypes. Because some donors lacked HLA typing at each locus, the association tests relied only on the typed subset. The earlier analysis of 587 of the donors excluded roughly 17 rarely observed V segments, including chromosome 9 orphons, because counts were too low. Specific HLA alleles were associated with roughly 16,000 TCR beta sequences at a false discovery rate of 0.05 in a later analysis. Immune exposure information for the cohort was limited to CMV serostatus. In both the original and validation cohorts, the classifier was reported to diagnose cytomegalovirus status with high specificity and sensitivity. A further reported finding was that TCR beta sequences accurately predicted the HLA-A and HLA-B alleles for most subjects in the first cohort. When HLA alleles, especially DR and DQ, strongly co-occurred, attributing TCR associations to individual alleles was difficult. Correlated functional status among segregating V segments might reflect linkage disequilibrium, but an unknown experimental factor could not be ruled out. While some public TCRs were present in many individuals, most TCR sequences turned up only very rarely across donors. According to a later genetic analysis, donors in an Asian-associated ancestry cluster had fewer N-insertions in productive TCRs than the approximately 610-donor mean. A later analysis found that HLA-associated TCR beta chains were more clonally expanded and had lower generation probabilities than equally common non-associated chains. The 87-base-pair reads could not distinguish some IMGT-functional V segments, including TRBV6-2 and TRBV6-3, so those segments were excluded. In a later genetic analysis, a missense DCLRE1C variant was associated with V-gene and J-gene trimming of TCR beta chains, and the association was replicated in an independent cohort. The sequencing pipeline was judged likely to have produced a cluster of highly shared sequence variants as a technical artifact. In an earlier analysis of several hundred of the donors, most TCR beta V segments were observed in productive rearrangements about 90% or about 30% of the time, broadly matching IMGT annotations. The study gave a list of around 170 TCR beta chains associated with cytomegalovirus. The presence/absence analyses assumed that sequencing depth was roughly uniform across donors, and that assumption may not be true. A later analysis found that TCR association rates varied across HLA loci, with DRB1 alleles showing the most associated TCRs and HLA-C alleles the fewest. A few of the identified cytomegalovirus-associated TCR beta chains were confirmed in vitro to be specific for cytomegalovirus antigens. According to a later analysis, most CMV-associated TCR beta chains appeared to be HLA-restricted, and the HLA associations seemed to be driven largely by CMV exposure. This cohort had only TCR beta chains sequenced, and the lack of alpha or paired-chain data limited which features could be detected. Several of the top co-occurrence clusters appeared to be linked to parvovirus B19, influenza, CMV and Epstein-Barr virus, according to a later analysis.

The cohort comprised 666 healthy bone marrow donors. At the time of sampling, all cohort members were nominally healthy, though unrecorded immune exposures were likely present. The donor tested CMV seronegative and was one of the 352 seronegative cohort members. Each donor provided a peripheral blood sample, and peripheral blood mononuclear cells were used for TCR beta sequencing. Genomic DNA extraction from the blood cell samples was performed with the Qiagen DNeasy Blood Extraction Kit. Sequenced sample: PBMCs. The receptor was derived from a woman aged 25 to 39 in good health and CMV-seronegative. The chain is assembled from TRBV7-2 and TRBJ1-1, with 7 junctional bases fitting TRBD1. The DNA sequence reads TGTGCCAGCAGCTTCCCGACAGGGAGACACGAAGGCGCTTTCTTT. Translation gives CASSFPTGRHEGAFF.